This T cell receptor beta chain was captured by sequencing in a study of cytomegalovirus exposure and HLA in healthy donors. Study summary: Inside one of the first data releases sat 75 million to 100 million unique TCRs taken from HLA-typed donors. Study observations and caveats: Most of the TCR beta V segments (in an earlier analysis) were productive either about 87% or about 30% of the time. The presence/absence work took it that sequencing depth was about the same across donors.

The PCR had 60 Vbeta and 13 Jbeta primers. The method was immunoSEQ multiplex PCR; TCRdb's version includes in-frame clones alone and lacks a portion of them. The sample lists 100,000 to 150,000 clones; around 77% were seen once. This clone showed up just a few times. Its antigen is not known. The CDR3 runs to 15 residues. With 3 bases clipped from V and 1 base from J, the junction kept 6 bases outside the gene matches. Looked up from germline, CDR1 is SGHRS and CDR2 is YFSETQ. The clonotype was recovered from a male donor in good health and CMV-seropositive. The specimen sequenced was PBMCs. The J gene is TRBJ2-7, the V gene TRBV5-1; 8 bases match TRBD1. CDR3 in amino acids: CASSSGQGGSYEQYF. The CDR3 coding sequence is TGCGCCAGCAGCTCAGGACAGGGTGGGTCCTACGAGCAGTACTTC.